The 27 T cell receptor beta chains below all came from one sample that was sequenced in a study of beta chain features in type 1 diabetes. Sequenced material consisted of expressed TCRB transcripts (all of the isolated RNA was reverse transcribed). The data were produced by immunoSEQ multiplex PCR, yet TCRdb's version contains in-frame clones alone and is incomplete. The profile shows about 930,000 clones, about 17% of them singletons. Sequenced material: naive CD4+ T cells from blood. Receptor source: a woman aged 18-29 years in good health.

The chain combines TRBV10-3 with TRBJ2-1, with TRBD2 matching over 14 bases. Germline V gene data show CDR1 as ENHRY and CDR2 as SYGVKD. Trimming cost V 7 bases and J 6 bases; bases outside gene matches: 5. The CDR3 sequence is 15 residues long. The CDR3 protein is CAIISGLAGANEQFF. CDR3 DNA: TGTGCCATCATCTCGGGACTAGCGGGAGCCAATGAGCAGTTCTTC.

This clone has just a few counts. J is TRBJ2-2 and V is TRBV18; D is perhaps TRBD1 (5 bases). Germline CDR1 and CDR2: KGHSH and LQKENI. The V and J ends lost 1 base and 5 bases respectively, with 11 bases between them. The length of the CDR3 is 15 residues. CDR3 bases: TGTGCCAGCTCACCACGCGACAGTGAGACCGGGGAGCTGTTTTTT. It encodes CASSPRDSETGELFF.

A few counts support this clone. V usage is TRBV18 and J usage is TRBJ2-1, with TRBD2 matching over 7 bases. V lost 8 bases and J lost 5; bases outside the gene matches: 9. The CDR3 length is 14 residues. The V gene's germline CDR1 is KGHSH and CDR2 LQKENI. The CDR3 DNA sequence: TGTGCCAGCACAGAAGCGGGAACCCACAATGAGCAGTTCTTC. Amino acids: CASTEAGTHNEQFF.

This chain links TRBV28 with TRBJ2-1; D call uncertain. Germline V gene sequence: CDR1 MDHEN, CDR2 SYDVKM. Between the trimmed V and J ends, which lost 1 base and 0 bases, there was a span of 13 bases. The CDR3 runs to 17 residues. This CDR3 is CASSLSRNTRSYNEQFF. In DNA, the CDR3 is TGTGCCAGCAGTTTATCTAGGAACACCCGCTCCTACAATGAGCAGTTCTTC.

The chain joins TRBV11-2 to TRBJ2-3; 7 bases map to TRBD2. Germline V gene lookup returns CDR1 SGHAT and CDR2 FQNNGV. This CDR3 contains 17 residues. V was pared by 3 bases and J by 3 bases, with 12 bases of the junction left unmatched. The CDR3 DNA follows: TGTGCCAGCAGCTTGTCCTTTGGGGGAGGGAGGACAGATACGCAGTATTTT. Amino acids: CASSLSFGGGRTDTQYF.

This chain joins TRBV28 and TRBJ2-7; 7 nucleotides align to TRBD1. This CDR3 spans 13 amino acids. Germline assignment: CDR1 MDHEN and CDR2 SYDVKM. V was pared by 4 bases and J by 6 bases, with 6 bases of the junction left unmatched. The CDR3 loop is CASSSGQSGEQYF. The CDR3 coding sequence is TGTGCCAGCAGTTCGGGACAGTCAGGCGAGCAGTACTTC.

The V call is TRBV7-2, the J call TRBJ2-7, with 7 bases that match TRBD2. In germline, CDR1 is SGHTA, CDR2 FQGNSA. The CDR3 runs to 15 residues. V trimming: 0 bases; J trimming: 3 bases; junction bases outside the gene matches: 5. CDR3 DNA sequence: TGTGCCAGCAGCTTAGCTCAGGGAGGGTTCTACGAGCAGTACTTC. It specifies CASSLAQGGFYEQYF. Together with reference TRBV7-2 and TRBJ2-7, the CDR3 gives the full variable domain: GAGVSQSPSNKVTEKGKDVELRCDPISGHTALYWYRQSLGQGLEFLIYFQGNSAPDKSGLPSDRFSAERTGGSVSTLTIQRTQQEDSAVYLCASSLAQGGFYEQYFGPGTRLTVT.

The chain combines TRBV28 with TRBJ1-1; D uncertain. V was clipped by 5 bases and J by 3 bases, with 16 bases between them. The CDR3 contains 15 residues. Germline V gene sequence: CDR1 MDHEN, CDR2 SYDVKM. CDR3 coding DNA: TGTGCCAGCAGTACCCAAGGGAGAAAGGACACTGAAGCTTTCTTT. Translating it yields CASSTQGRKDTEAFF.

This clone was recorded a few times. This rearrangement joins TRBV27 to TRBJ1-1; no clear D. V lost 3 bases and J 1 base, leaving 15 bases between the germline ends. This CDR3 contains 16 residues. Germline lookup yields CDR1 MNHEY and CDR2 SMNVEV (reference sequence). This CDR3 is CASSFRPGPENTEAFF. Written as DNA, the CDR3 is TGTGCCAGCAGTTTTAGACCCGGGCCAGAGAACACTGAAGCTTTCTTT.

This clone has only a few counts. The chain recombines TRBV7-2 with TRBJ2-5, with TRBD2 matching over 16 bases. The CDR3 length is 16 residues. Germline loops: CDR1 SGHTA, CDR2 FQGNSA. V dropped 3 bases and J dropped 7; count of bases not matched to a gene: 5. CDR3: CASSLGTSGRGWTQYF. CDR3 nucleotide sequence: TGTGCCAGCAGCTTGGGGACTAGCGGGAGGGGGTGGACCCAGTACTTC.

This clone appeared a single time. This chain uses TRBV2 with TRBJ1-1, with TRBD1 matching over 10 bases. The CDR3 has 15 residues. The trim removed 6 bases at V and 4 bases at J, leaving 8 bases unmatched. Germline V gene lookup returns CDR1 SNHLY and CDR2 FYNNEI. The CDR3 loop is CASSDLGQGVTEAFF. DNA for the CDR3: TGTGCCAGCAGCGATCTCGGACAGGGGGTCACTGAAGCTTTCTTT.

The chain joins TRBV25-1 to TRBJ2-7; 8 nucleotides agree with TRBD2. V lost 1 base, J lost 6 bases, and 5 bases stayed unmatched. The CDR3 runs to 14 residues. Germline CDR1 reads MGHDK; CDR2 reads SYGVNS. The CDR3 is CASSEWASGREQYF. CDR3 sequence (DNA): TGTGCCAGCAGTGAATGGGCTAGCGGGCGCGAGCAGTACTTC.

This clone was counted between two and nine times. The chain recombines TRBV21-1 with TRBJ2-1. TRBV21-1 represents a pseudogene. The CDR3 sequence is 18 residues long. CDR3 amino acids: CASSKGKPRPSGLDEQFF. CDR3 in DNA: TGTGCCAGCAGCAAAGGAAAGCCTCGACCCTCGGGGCTCGATGAGCAGTTCTTC.

Only a few counts were recorded for this clone. J is TRBJ2-1 and V is TRBV10-1; D assignment may be TRBD1 or TRBD2 (5 bases each). This CDR3 comprises 13 residues. The V gene's germline CDR1 is WNHNN and CDR2 SYGVQD (reference sequence). Trimming stripped 4 bases from V and 9 bases from J, with 13 bases between. Here the CDR3 reads CASSGLWDGEQFF. CDR3 bases: TGCGCCAGCAGTGGGCTGTGGGACGGTGAGCAGTTCTTC.

The chain combines TRBV6-5 with TRBJ1-2; weak D call: TRBD1 (5 bases). The V gene's germline CDR1 is MNHEY and CDR2 SVGAGI. The V gene lost 2 bases and the J gene lost 3 bases, with 7 bases spanning the gap. The CDR3 is 13 residues long. The CDR3 region is CASSYDRDYGYTF. Here the CDR3 DNA reads TGTGCCAGCAGTTACGACAGAGACTATGGCTACACCTTC.

This clone was observed a single time. The chain recombines TRBV28 with TRBJ1-1, with 7 nucleotides matching TRBD1. V trimming: 2 bases; J trimming: 0 bases; junction bases outside the gene matches: 9. Germline CDR1 is MDHEN and CDR2 is SYDVKM. The CDR3 runs to 17 residues. DNA for the CDR3: TGTGCCAGCAGTTTAGGTTTTCCGGGACAGCTGAACACTGAAGCTTTCTTT. Amino acids: CASSLGFPGQLNTEAFF. The full variable domain, in which reference TRBV28 and TRBJ1-1 provide the parts outside the CDR3, is DVKVTQSSRYLVKRTGEKVFLECVQDMDHENMFWYRQDPGLGLRLIYFSYDVKMKEKGDIPEGYSVSREKKERFSLILESASTNQTSMYLCASSLGFPGQLNTEAFFGQGTRLTVV.

In regard to this clone: Other DNA sequences within the sample encode an identical CDR3. The chain is built from TRBV18 and TRBJ1-1; 8 positions agree with TRBD1. The length of the CDR3 is 15 residues. Losses at the gene ends were 1 base for V and 1 base for J; bases not matched to a gene: 2. Germline CDR1 reads KGHSH; CDR2 reads LQKENI. The CDR3 protein is CASSPRQGANTEAFF. The CDR3 DNA reads TGTGCCAGCTCACCACGTCAGGGGGCGAACACTGAAGCTTTCTTT. Combining the CDR3 with reference TRBV18 and TRBJ1-1 gives the whole variable domain NAGVMQNPRHLVRRRGQEARLRCSPMKGHSHVYWYRQLPEEGLKFMVYLQKENIIDESGMPKERFSAEFPKEGPSILRIQQVVRGDSAAYFCASSPRQGANTEAFFGQGTRLTVV.

This clone was seen only a few times. V usage is TRBV7-3 and J usage is TRBJ2-3, with D perhaps matching TRBD1 or TRBD2 (5 bases each). The V gene lost 4 bases and the J gene lost 2 bases, with 13 bases spanning the gap. The V gene's germline CDR1 is SGHTA and CDR2 FQGTGA. This CDR3 comprises 15 residues. DNA for the CDR3: TGTGCCAGCAGCTCAAATCCCGGGACCACAGATACGCAGTATTTT. As protein: CASSSNPGTTDTQYF.

This clone has only a few counts. The chain couples TRBV6-5 to TRBJ2-1; 12 bases agree with TRBD1. Germline-derived CDR1 and CDR2 are MNHEY and SVGAGI. The CDR3 runs to 13 residues. J was trimmed by 8 bases and V by 6 bases; bases with no gene match: 2. The DNA of the CDR3 is TGTGCCAGCAGCAGGGACAGGGGGCATGAGCAGTTCTTC. Amino acid sequence: CASSRDRGHEQFF.

Written as DNA, the CDR3 is TGTGCCATCAAGGCTACGAGCTCCTACGAGCAGTACTTC. Its protein is CAIKATSSYEQYF. The V gene is TRBV10-3, the J gene TRBJ2-7; D is ambiguous. V was clipped by 7 bases and J by 0 bases, with 10 bases between them. Germline CDR1 and CDR2: ENHRY and SYGVKD. This CDR3 is built from 13 residues.

On this clone: Other DNA sequences in the sample encode the same CDR3. The chain's CDR3 is CASSPPGQSYEQYF. The DNA of the CDR3 is TGTGCCAGCTCACCTCCGGGACAGAGTTACGAGCAGTACTTC. This sequence joins TRBV18 and TRBJ2-7, with TRBD1 matching 7 bases. Germline V gene data show CDR1 as KGHSH and CDR2 as LQKENI. This CDR3 comprises 14 residues. The J segment lost 4 bases and the V segment lost 3 bases, leaving 6 bases of the junction unmatched.

This chain connects TRBV2 to TRBJ1-1; 9 bases map to TRBD1. V was pared by 6 bases and J by 6 bases, with 8 bases of the junction left unmatched. CDR3 length: 14 residues. CDR1 and CDR2 (germline): SNHLY, FYNNEI. The CDR3 reads CASSATWTGAEAFF. The CDR3 nucleotides read TGTGCCAGCAGCGCCACATGGACAGGGGCTGAAGCTTTCTTT.

This clone has a handful of counts. The chain combines TRBV5-1 with TRBJ2-1; the D gene is possibly TRBD2 (7 bases). V dropped 6 bases and J dropped 3 bases, with 13 bases sitting between them. This CDR3 has 14 residues. CDR1 is SGHRS, CDR2 YFSETQ, per germline. CDR3 protein: CASTRAGHYNEQFF. Written as DNA, the CDR3 is TGCGCCAGCACCAGAGCGGGACACTACAATGAGCAGTTCTTC.

The chain couples TRBV5-6 to TRBJ1-2; 8 positions match TRBD1. Germline CDR1 and CDR2: SGHDT and YYEEEE. V lost 4 bases and J lost 3; bases outside the gene matches: 11. This CDR3 has 16 amino acids. CDR3 sequence: CASSRPDRGGDYGYTF. CDR3 coding DNA: TGTGCCAGCAGCCGTCCCGACAGGGGAGGAGACTATGGCTACACCTTC.

This chain joins TRBV28 and TRBJ2-1; a possible D gene is TRBD2 (5 bases). In germline, CDR1 is MDHEN, CDR2 SYDVKM. The V and J ends lost 5 bases and 9 bases respectively, with 11 bases between them. The CDR3 extends over 12 amino acids. This CDR3 is CASSVTSSEQFF. In DNA, the CDR3 is TGTGCCAGCAGTGTCACTAGTTCTGAGCAGTTCTTC.

The chain joins TRBV15 to TRBJ2-7; D is undetermined. There are 14 residues in the CDR3. V lost 1 base, J lost 2 bases, and 9 bases lay in between. Germline V gene sequence: CDR1 LNHNV, CDR2 YYDKDF (reference sequence). Here the CDR3 DNA reads TGTGCCACCAGCAGAGGCCTCCTCCCCTACGAGCAGTACTTC. Translation: CATSRGLLPYEQYF.

V is TRBV28 and J is TRBJ1-5, with a possible D match to TRBD1 (6 bases). Germline V CDR1 and CDR2: MDHEN, SYDVKM. This CDR3 region has 15 residues. V was pared by 8 bases and J by 2 bases, with 16 bases between. The CDR3 reads CASRQTGIGNQPQHF. The CDR3 DNA reads as TGTGCCAGCCGCCAAACAGGGATAGGCAATCAGCCCCAGCATTTT.